These 3 T cell receptor beta chains were sequenced from one sample in a study of blood T cell repertoires in COVID-19. Only in-frame clones appear in the TCRdb table, and some are missing; sequencing was by immunoSEQ multiplex PCR. This table has a few hundred thousand clones, just over 85% appearing once. The specimen sequenced was PBMCs or T cells enriched from blood (not recorded which). Receptor source: a man aged 25-45 years who had recovered from COVID-19.

V usage is TRBV30 and J usage is TRBJ2-7; a possible D gene is TRBD1 (6 bases). V lost 2 bases, J lost 3 bases, and 23 bases lay in between. The CDR3 consists of 17 residues. Germline values: CDR1 GTSNPN, CDR2 SVGIG (reference sequence). CDR3: CAWSPRGARDKDYEQYF. The CDR3 DNA reads as TGTGCCTGGAGTCCAAGGGGAGCCCGGGACAAAGACTACGAGCAGTACTTC.

The gene calls are TRBV6-5 and TRBJ2-1; D possibly corresponds to TRBD2 (7 bases). Germline V lookup: CDR1 MNHEY, CDR2 SVGAGI. This CDR3 is 14 amino acids long. V was shortened by 7 bases and J by 6 bases, with 16 bases between the two germline ends. The CDR3 bases are TGTGCCAGCACTGGGGGGGCGGGGCCCAATGAGCAGTTCTTC. Translated: CASTGGAGPNEQFF.

On this clone: This is likely a read error, given that the CDR3 carries no conserved phenylalanine or tryptophan at its end. It is unclear where the CDR3 begins or ends on the DNA, so no DNA is shown, and the CDR3 is as TCRdb lists it. The V call is TRBV5-1, the J call TRBJ1-2. The CDR3 adds up to 9 amino acids, both ends counted. Germline assignment: CDR1 SGHRS and CDR2 YFSETQ. The CDR3 here is CASSSGGVV.